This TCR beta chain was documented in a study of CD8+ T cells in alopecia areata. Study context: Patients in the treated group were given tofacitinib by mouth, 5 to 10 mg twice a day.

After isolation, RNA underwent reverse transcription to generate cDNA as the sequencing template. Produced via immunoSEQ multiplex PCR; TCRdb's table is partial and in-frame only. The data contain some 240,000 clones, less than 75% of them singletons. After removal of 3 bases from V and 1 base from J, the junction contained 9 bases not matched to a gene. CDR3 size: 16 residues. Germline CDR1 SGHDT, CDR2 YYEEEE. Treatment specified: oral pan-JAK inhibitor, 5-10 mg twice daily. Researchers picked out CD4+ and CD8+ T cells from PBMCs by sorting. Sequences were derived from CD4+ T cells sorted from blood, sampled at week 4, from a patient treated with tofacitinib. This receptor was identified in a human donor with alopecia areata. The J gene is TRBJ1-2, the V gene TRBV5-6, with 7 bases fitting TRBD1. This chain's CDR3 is CASSSINGQDNYGYTF. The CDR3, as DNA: TGTGCCAGCAGCTCCATTAACGGACAGGATAACTATGGCTACACCTTC. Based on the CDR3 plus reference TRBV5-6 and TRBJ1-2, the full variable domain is DAGVTQSPTHLIKTRGQQVTLRCSPKSGHDTVSWYQQALGQGPQFIFQYYEEEERQRGNFPDRFSGHQFPNYSSELNVNALLLGDSALYLCASSSINGQDNYGYTFGSGTRLTVV.